The present TCR beta chain was sequenced within a study of vaccination effects on CD4 cells after COVID-19. ViraFEST expansion of antigen-specific CD4+ T cells with viral peptide pools preceded sequencing. The culture ran for approximately 9 days before CD4+ T cells were isolated. Between March and December 2020, the person had a SARS-CoV-2 infection that PCR confirmed. Supplemented with about 10 IU/ml IL-2 and 7.5 to 10 ug/ml peptides, some 2 million PBMC per well were kept in culture. As regards this clone: Its antigen is undetermined.

Assay used: immunoSEQ multiplex PCR; TCRdb lists only in-frame clones, some missing. Of under 35,000 clones in the sample, 55% to 75% were seen once. The sequence was collected from a human donor who had a prior SARS-CoV-2 infection. The sequenced sample was CD4+ T cells from PBMCs cultured with a peptide pool, obtained before COVID-19 vaccination.

The CDR3 DNA sequence: TGCGCCAGCAGCTTGGGGGCGGGTGAAAAACTGTTTTTT. Its protein product is CASSLGAGEKLFF. The chain has TRBV5-1 and TRBJ1-4; D not certain. Germline CDR1 and CDR2: SGHRS and YFSETQ. The V gene lost 0 bases and the J gene lost 7 bases, with 7 bases spanning the gap. The CDR3 sequence is 13 residues long. Supplemented by reference TRBV5-1 and TRBJ1-4, the full variable domain reads KAGVTQTPRYLIKTRGQQVTLSCSPISGHRSVSWYQQTPGQGLQFLFEYFSETQRNKGNFPGRFSGRQFSNSRSEMNVSTLELGDSALYLCASSLGAGEKLFFGSGTQLSVL.